Listed here are 4 T cell receptor beta chains from one sample, sequenced in a study of breast tumors, draining lymph nodes, adjacent tissues. Axillary draining lymph nodes of breast cancer patients supplied the node samples. TCRdb re-analysed the multiplex PCR reads in MiXCR, keeping a single row per CDR3 protein. The sample gives 180,000 or so distinct CDR3 sequences, around 33% of which show up once; approximately 4.3% is in the top ten. Source material: axillary lymph node tissue. Receptor source: a female donor with breast cancer. Some clones in this sample may be carry-over from other donors' samples.

This clonotype was seen ten or more times. The gene calls are TRBV13 and TRBJ2-2, with D unclear. The CDR3 spans 12 residues. Trimming removed 5 bases at V and 6 bases at J, with 7 bases between. The germline CDR1 and CDR2 sequences are PRHDT and FYEKMQ (reference sequence). CDR3 sequence reads: CASSQPAGELFF. The CDR3 DNA reads TGTGCCAGCAGCCAGCCCGCCGGGGAGCTGTTTTTT. The whole variable domain, filled in from reference TRBV13 and TRBJ2-2, reads AAGVIQSPRHLIKEKRETATLKCYPIPRHDTVYWYQQGPGQDPQFLISFYEKMQSDKGSIPDRFSAQQFSDYHSELNMSSLELGDSALYFCASSQPAGELFFGEGSRLTVL.

V is TRBV6-2 or TRBV6-3 and J is TRBJ2-1; 12 positions agree with TRBD2. The length of the CDR3 is 16 residues. Germline V gene data show CDR1 as MNHEY and CDR2 as SVGEGT. Losses at the gene ends were 1 base for V and 8 bases for J; bases not matched to a gene: 6. The CDR3 sequence: CASSYFETSGSYEQFF. In DNA form, the CDR3 reads TGTGCCAGCAGTTACTTTGAGACTAGCGGGAGTTATGAGCAGTTCTTC.

At least ten counts were recorded for this clonotype. The V gene is TRBV20-1, the J gene TRBJ1-2, with 10 positions matching TRBD1. This CDR3 is built from 13 residues. Unmatched junction bases numbered 7, after V lost 5 bases and J lost 7 bases. Germline V lookup: CDR1 DFQATT, CDR2 SNEGSKA (reference sequence). As DNA, the CDR3 is TGCAGTGCTTGGGACAGGGGTTCGCGTGGCTACACCTTC. Translating gives CSAWDRGSRGYTF.

This clonotype was counted at least ten times. The chain is built from TRBV7-2 and TRBJ2-1; TRBD1 might be the D (6 bases). Deletions cut 7 bases from V and 6 bases from J, with 16 bases between. This CDR3 is 14 amino acids long. Germline CDR1 is SGHTA and CDR2 is FQGNSA. This CDR3 is CASTTNQGPNEQFF. CDR3 DNA sequence: TGTGCCAGCACGACCAATCAGGGGCCCAATGAGCAGTTCTTC.